What follows is one TCR beta chain and its context. Its specificity is not known. The sample is drawn from a study of T cells after yellow fever vaccination. General study findings and limits: Clonotypes found in both CD4 and CD8 compartments made up a small share.

Germline lookup yields CDR1 SGHRS and CDR2 YFSETQ. The CDR3 loop spans 12 amino acids. V lost 3 bases and J lost 6, with 9 bases in between. TCRdb fed the 5' RACE reads into MiXCR, producing one record per CDR3 protein. The top ten hold about 15% of the sample, which has about 630,000 distinct CDR3 sequences, 9% to 15% seen once. This clonotype was sampled from a young man who received the YFV17D yellow fever vaccine. The chain links TRBV5-1 to TRBJ1-2, with D hard to call. The material sequenced was PBMCs, taken on the day of the yellow fever booster vaccination. The CDR3 loop is CASSSGIDGYTF. The CDR3 DNA is TGCGCCAGCAGCTCTGGGATTGATGGCTACACCTTC.